The clone carrying this TCR beta chain appeared many times. The target antigen is unknown. V dropped 4 bases and J dropped 4 bases, with 13 bases sitting between them. Per germline, CDR1 LGHDT and CDR2 YNNKEL (reference sequence). This CDR3 region has 14 residues. What was amplified from RNA transcripts were TCR beta CDR3 regions. HTBI primers were used for first-round RT-PCR of the TCR CDR3. Each CDR3 protein gets one entry after TCRdb re-called the multiplex PCR reads with MiXCR. The repertoire holds about 290,000 distinct CDR3 sequences, around a sixth seen once, with approximately 33% in the top ten. If no ophthalmopathy progression occurred within 18 months, Graves' hyperthyroidism was stable. This specimen comes from a study of T cells in Graves' hyperthyroidism and ophthalmopathy. Whole-study results and caveats: Using 13 V-J features, a model discriminated ophthalmopathy from stable hyperthyroidism. Most thyroid clonotypes expanded above 0.001 were also detected in blood.

The chain combines TRBV3-1 with TRBJ1-2; unclear D gene. Source material: blood. The clonotype comes from a man aged 30 to 45 with Graves' hyperthyroidism. In nucleotides, the CDR3 is TGTGCCAGCAGCCCCGGAGGGAGCCTCTATGGCTACACCTTC. It translates to CASSPGGSLYGYTF.